This T cell receptor delta chain was documented in a study of gamma-delta chains in newborns, infants, children. The wider study: Innate gammadelta T cells reportedly expand polyclonally right after birth, driven by microbial exposure, per the title.

CDR1 and CDR2 (germline): GEAIGNYY, EKD. The CDR3 spans 17 residues. V was clipped by 0 bases and J by 3 bases; unmatched bases: 6. Judged by abundance, this clone is medium-sized. With CATT, TCRdb re-called clones from the reads. The repertoire consists of about 8,500 delta-chain clones, with about 3.4% occurring once and the leading ten covering around 15%. Sequenced sample: blood. This rearrangement joins TRDV2 to TRDJ2; 10 nucleotides match TRDD3. This TCR came from a child who was a newborn, infant or young child, either healthy, febrile or measles-vaccinated (not recorded which). CDR3 in DNA: TGTGCCTGTGACACCGCGGACTGGGGGATCGTGACAGCACAACTCTTCTTT. Protein: CACDTADWGIVTAQLFF.